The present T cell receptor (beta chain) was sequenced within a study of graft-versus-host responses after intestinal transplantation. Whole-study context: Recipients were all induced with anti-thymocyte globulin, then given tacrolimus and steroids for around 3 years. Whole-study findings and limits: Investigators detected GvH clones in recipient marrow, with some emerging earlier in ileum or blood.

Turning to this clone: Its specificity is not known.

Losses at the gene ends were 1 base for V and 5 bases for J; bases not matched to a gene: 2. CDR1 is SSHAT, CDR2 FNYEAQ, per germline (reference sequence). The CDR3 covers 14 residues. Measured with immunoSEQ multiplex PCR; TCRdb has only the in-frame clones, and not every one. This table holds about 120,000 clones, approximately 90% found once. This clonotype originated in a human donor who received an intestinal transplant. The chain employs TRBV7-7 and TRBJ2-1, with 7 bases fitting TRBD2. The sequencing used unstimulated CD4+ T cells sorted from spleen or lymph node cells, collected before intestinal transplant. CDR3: CASSLGLADNEQFF. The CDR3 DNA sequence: TGTGCCAGCAGCTTAGGGCTAGCGGACAATGAGCAGTTCTTC.